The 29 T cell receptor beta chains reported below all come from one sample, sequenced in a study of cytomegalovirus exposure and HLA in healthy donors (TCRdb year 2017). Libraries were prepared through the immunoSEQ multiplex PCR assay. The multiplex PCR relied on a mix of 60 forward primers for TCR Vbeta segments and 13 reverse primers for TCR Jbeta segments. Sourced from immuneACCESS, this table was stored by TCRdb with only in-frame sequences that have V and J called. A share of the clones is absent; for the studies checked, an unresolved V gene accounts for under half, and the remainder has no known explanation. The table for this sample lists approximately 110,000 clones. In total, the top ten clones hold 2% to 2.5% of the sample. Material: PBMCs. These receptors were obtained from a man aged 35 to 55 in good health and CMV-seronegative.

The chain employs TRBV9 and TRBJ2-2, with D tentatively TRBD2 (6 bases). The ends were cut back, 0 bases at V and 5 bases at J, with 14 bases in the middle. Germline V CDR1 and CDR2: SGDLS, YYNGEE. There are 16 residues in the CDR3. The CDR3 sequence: CASSVAFGGATGELFF. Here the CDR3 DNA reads TGTGCCAGCAGCGTAGCTTTCGGGGGAGCGACCGGGGAGCTGTTTTTT.

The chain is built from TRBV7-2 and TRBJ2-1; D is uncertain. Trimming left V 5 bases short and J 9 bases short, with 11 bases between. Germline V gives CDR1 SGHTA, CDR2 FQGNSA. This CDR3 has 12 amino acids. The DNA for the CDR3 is TGTGCCAGCAGCCAAGAGCGAGGTGAGCAGTTCTTC. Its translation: CASSQERGEQFF.

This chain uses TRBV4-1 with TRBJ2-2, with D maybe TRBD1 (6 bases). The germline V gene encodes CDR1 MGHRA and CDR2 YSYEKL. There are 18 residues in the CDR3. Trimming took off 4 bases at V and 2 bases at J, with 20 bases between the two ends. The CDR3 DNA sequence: TGCGCCAGCAGCCCCCTTCCACCGGGACAACAAAACACCGGGGAGCTGTTTTTT. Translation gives CASSPLPPGQQNTGELFF.

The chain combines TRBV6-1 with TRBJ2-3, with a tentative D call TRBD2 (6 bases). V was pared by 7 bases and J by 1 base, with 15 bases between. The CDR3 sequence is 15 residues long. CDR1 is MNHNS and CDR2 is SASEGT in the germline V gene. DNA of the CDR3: TGTGCCAGCACCCTAGCGAGTCGCGGCACAGATACGCAGTATTTT. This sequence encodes CASTLASRGTDTQYF.

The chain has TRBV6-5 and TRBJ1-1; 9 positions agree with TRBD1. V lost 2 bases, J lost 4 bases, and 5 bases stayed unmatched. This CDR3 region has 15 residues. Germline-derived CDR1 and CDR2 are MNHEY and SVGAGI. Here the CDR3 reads CASSYPGTGFTEAFF. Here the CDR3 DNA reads TGTGCCAGCAGTTACCCCGGGACAGGGTTCACTGAAGCTTTCTTT.

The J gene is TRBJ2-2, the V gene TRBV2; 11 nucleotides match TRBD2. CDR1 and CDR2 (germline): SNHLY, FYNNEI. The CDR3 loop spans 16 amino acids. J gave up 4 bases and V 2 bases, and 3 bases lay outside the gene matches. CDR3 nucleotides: TGTGCCAGCAGTGAAAGTCTAGCGGGAGGCACCGGGGAGCTGTTTTTT. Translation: CASSESLAGGTGELFF. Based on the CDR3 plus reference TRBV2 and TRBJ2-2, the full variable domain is EPEVTQTPSHQVTQMGQEVILRCVPISNHLYFYWYRQILGQKVEFLVSFYNNEISEKSEIFDDQFSVERPDGSNFTLKIRSTKLEDSAMYFCASSESLAGGTGELFFGEGSRLTVL.

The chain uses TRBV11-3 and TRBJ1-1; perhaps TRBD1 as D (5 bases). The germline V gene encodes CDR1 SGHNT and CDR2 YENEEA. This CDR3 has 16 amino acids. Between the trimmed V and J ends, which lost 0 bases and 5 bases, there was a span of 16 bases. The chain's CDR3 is CASSLERGADWTEAFF. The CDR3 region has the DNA TGTGCCAGCAGCTTAGAGCGTGGGGCCGATTGGACTGAAGCTTTCTTT.

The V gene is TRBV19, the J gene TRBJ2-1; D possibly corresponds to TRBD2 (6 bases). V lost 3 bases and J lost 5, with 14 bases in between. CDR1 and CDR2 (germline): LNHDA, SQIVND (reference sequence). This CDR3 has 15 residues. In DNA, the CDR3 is TGTGCCAGTAGTATGACGGGACTTCGCCACAATGAGCAGTTCTTC. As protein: CASSMTGLRHNEQFF.

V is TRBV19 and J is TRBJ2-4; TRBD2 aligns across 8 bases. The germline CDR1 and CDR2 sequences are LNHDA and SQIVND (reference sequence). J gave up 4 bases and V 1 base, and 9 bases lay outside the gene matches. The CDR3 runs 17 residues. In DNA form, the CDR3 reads TGTGCCAGTAGTATAGTCGGTCGGGAGGGGAGTAAAAACATTCAGTACTTC. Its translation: CASSIVGREGSKNIQYF.

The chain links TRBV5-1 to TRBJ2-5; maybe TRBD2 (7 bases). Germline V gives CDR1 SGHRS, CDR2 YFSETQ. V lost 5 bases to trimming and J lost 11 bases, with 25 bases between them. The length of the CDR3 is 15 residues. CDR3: CASRMGEGGPEEQYF. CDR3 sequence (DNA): TGCGCCAGCAGGATGGGGGAGGGGGGACCCGAGGAGCAGTACTTC.

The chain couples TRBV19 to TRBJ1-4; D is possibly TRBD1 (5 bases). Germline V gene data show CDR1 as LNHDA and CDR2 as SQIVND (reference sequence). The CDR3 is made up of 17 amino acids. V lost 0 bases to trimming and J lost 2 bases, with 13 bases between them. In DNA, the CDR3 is TGTGCCAGTAGTATAGATCAGGGCCCGCGGACTAATGAAAAACTGTTTTTT. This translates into CASSIDQGPRTNEKLFF.

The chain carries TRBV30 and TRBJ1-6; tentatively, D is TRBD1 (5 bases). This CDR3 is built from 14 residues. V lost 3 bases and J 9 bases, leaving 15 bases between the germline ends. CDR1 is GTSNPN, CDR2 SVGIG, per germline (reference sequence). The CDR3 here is CAWSNGRGTSPLHF. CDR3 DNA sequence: TGTGCCTGGAGCAACGGACGGGGGACTTCACCCCTCCACTTT.

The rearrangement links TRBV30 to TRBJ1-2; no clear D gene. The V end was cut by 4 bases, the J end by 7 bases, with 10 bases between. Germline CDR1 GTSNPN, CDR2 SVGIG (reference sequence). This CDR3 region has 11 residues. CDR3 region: CAWTSRSGYTF. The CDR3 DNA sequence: TGTGCCTGGACCAGTCGATCTGGCTACACCTTC.

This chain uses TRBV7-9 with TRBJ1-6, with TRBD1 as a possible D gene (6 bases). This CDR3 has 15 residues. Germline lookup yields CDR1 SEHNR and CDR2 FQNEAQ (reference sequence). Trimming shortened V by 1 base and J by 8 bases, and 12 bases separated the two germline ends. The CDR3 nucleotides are TGTGCCAGCAGCTTAGTCTCAGGGGTAGATTCACCCCTCCACTTT. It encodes CASSLVSGVDSPLHF.

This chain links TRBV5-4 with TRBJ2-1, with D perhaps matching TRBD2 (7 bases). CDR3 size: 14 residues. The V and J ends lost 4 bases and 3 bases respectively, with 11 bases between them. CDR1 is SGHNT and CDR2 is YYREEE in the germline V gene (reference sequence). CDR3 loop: CASSGGALYNEQFF. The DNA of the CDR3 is TGTGCCAGCAGCGGGGGGGCACTCTACAATGAGCAGTTCTTC.

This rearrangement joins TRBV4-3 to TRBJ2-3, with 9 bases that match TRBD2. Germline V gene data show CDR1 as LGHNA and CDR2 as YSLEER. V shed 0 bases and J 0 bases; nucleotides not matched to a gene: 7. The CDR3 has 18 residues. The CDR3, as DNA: TGCGCCAGCAGCCAAGATGGACTAGCGCTCCTTAGCACAGATACGCAGTATTTT. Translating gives CASSQDGLALLSTDTQYF.

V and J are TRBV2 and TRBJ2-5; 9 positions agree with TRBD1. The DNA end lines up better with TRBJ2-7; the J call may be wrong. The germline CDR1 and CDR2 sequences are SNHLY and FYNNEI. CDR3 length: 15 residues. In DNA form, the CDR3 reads TGTGCCAGCAAGATGAATAGACAGGGGGCCTACGAGCAGTACTTC. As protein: CASKMNRQGAYEQYF.

CDR3 bases: TGCGCCAGCAGCTTGGAAGGGCGGCTTGGAGGGGAGACCCAGTACTTC. Protein product: CASSLEGRLGGETQYF. This chain uses TRBV5-1 with TRBJ2-5, with D possibly TRBD2 on 6 matching bases. The CDR3 extends over 16 amino acids. Trimming pared 0 bases from V and 5 bases from J, leaving 17 bases between. The V gene's germline CDR1 is SGHRS and CDR2 YFSETQ.

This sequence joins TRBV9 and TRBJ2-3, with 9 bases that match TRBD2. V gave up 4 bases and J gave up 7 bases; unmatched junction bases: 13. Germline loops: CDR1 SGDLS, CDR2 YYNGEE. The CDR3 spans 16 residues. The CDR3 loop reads CASSLERAGGPYTQYF. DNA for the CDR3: TGTGCCAGCAGCTTAGAGAGGGCGGGAGGGCCCTATACGCAGTATTTT.

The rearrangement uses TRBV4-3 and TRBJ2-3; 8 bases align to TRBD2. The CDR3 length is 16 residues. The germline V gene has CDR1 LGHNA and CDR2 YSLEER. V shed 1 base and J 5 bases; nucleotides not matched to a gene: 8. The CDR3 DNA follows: TGCGCCAGCAGCCAAGGTTCAGCGGGAGTGAAAGATACGCAGTATTTT. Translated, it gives CASSQGSAGVKDTQYF.

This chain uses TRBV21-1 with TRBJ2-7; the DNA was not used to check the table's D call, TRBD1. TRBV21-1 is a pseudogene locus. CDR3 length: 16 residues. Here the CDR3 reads CASSTWGQGPSYEQYF. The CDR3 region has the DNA TGTGCCAGCAGCACCTGGGGGCAGGGACCCTCCTACGAGCAGTACTTC.

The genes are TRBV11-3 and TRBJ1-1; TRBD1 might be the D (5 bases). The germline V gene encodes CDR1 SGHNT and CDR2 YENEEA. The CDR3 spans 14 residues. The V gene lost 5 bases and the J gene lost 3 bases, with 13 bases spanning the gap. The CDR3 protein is CASSPYGGDTEAFF. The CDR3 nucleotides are TGTGCCAGCAGCCCATACGGGGGGGACACTGAAGCTTTCTTT.

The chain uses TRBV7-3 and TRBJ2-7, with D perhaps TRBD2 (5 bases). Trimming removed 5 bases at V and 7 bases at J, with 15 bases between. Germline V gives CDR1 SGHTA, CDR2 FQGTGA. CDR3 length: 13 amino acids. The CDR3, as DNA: TGTGCCAGCAGCATAAACGTGGGAGTAGAGCAGTACTTC. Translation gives CASSINVGVEQYF.

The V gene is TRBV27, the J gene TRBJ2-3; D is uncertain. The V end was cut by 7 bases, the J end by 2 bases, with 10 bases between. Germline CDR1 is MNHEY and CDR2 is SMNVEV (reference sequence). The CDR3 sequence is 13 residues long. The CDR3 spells CASKRGFTDTQYF. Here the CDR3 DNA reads TGTGCCAGCAAGCGTGGCTTCACAGATACGCAGTATTTT.

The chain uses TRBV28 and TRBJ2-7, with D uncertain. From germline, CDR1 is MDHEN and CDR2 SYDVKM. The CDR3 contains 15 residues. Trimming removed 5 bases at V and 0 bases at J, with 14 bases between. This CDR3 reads CASSLYETGSYEQYF. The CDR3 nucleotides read TGTGCCAGCAGTCTGTACGAGACGGGCTCCTACGAGCAGTACTTC.

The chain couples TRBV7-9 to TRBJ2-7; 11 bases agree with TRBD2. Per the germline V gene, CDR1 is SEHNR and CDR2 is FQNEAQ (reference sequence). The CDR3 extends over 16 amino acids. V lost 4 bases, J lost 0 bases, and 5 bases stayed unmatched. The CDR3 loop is CASSYIAGGISYEQYF. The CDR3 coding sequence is TGTGCCAGCAGCTATATAGCGGGAGGGATCTCCTACGAGCAGTACTTC.

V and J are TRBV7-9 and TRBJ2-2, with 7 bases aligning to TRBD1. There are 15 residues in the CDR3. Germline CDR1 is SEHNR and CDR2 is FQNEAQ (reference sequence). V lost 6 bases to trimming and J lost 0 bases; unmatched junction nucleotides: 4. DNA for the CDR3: TGTGCCAGCAGACCCGGGACAGCGAACACCGGGGAGCTGTTTTTT. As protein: CASRPGTANTGELFF.

In DNA form, the CDR3 reads TGCAGCGGTACTAGCGGGAGGACTTCTAGCACAGATACGCAGTATTTT. This translates into CSGTSGRTSSTDTQYF. The rearrangement links TRBV29-1 to TRBJ2-3; 12 bases line up with TRBD2. CDR3 length equals 16 residues. The J segment lost 0 bases and the V segment lost 7 bases, leaving 8 bases of the junction unmatched. CDR1 and CDR2 from the germline V gene are SQVTM and ANQGSEA.

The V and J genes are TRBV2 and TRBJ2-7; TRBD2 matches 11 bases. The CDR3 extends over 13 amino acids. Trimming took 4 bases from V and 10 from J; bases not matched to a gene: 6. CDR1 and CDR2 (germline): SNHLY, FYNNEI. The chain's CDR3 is CASSVSLAGGQYF. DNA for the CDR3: TGTGCCAGCAGTGTGAGCCTAGCGGGAGGTCAGTACTTC.